The source of this T cell receptor beta chain is a study of shared clonotypes between healthy human individuals. Of note for this clone: The target antigen is unknown.

Assay: immunoSEQ multiplex PCR; the TCRdb copy retains only in-frame clones and omits some. The sample lists about 960,000 clones; approximately 76% were seen once. Study-wide results and caveats: Sampling covered nothing but blood. Tissue TCR repertoires likely differ from those found in blood.

The germline gives CDR1 SGHDT, CDR2 YYEEEE. CDR3 length: 10 amino acids. Trimming took 7 bases from V and 7 from J, leaving 9 bases between them. V gene TRBV5-6 combines with J gene TRBJ2-7; D remains unclear. The specimen was memory CD4+ T cells sorted from blood. Described subset: CD45RA-negative fraction. This clonotype was sampled from a man between 18 and 35 years old in good health. The CDR3 protein is CASGRFEQYF. As DNA, the CDR3 is TGTGCCAGCGGTAGATTTGAGCAGTACTTC. Combining the CDR3 with reference TRBV5-6 and TRBJ2-7 gives the whole variable domain DAGVTQSPTHLIKTRGQQVTLRCSPKSGHDTVSWYQQALGQGPQFIFQYYEEEERQRGNFPDRFSGHQFPNYSSELNVNALLLGDSALYLCASGRFEQYFGPGTRLTVT.